Listed below are T cell receptor beta chains from one sample, sequenced in a study of CD4+ T cells in melanoma. Only in-frame clones appear in the TCRdb table, and some are missing; sequencing was by immunoSEQ multiplex PCR. The repertoire holds some 20,000 clones, with under 90% as singletons. Input material: cells from a culture (not recorded whether cultured in vitro). These TCRs come from a human donor with melanoma. The CDR3 runs from the conserved cysteine through the conserved F or W. The order of the fields is V gene, clone size, J gene, CDR3 length, D gene, CDR3 protein, CDR3 DNA. The D gene is left open where the match is weak. Where a row states a size, it is once, few, many or the class of an expanded clone; other rows omit it.

v_gene: TRBV21-1
abundance: -
j_gene: TRBJ2-3
len: 16
d_gene: -
CDR3aa: CASSKDGAGVGDTQYF
CDR3nt: TGTGCCAGCAGCAAAGATGGCGCGGGGGTTGGCGATACGCAGTATTTT

v_gene: TRBV10-3
abundance: -
j_gene: TRBJ1-5
len: 15
d_gene: TRBD1
CDR3aa: CAISEMDRGNQPQHF
CDR3nt: TGTGCCATCAGTGAGATGGACAGGGGAAATCAGCCCCAGCATTTT

v_gene: TRBV30
abundance: -
j_gene: TRBJ1-1
len: 12
d_gene: -
CDR3aa: CAWNGGTTEAFF
CDR3nt: TGTGCCTGGAACGGGGGAACCACTGAAGCTTTCTTT

v_gene: TRBV2
abundance: -
j_gene: TRBJ1-2
len: 14
d_gene: -
CDR3aa: CASSVESGLGGYTF
CDR3nt: TGTGCCAGCAGTGTTGAGTCGGGGCTAGGTGGCTACACCTTC

v_gene: TRBV6-1
abundance: -
j_gene: TRBJ2-5
len: 13
d_gene: -
CDR3aa: CASSEALEVTQYF
CDR3nt: TGTGCCAGCAGTGAAGCGCTCGAGGTGACCCAGTACTTC

v_gene: TRBV6-5
abundance: -
j_gene: TRBJ1-1
len: 13
d_gene: -
CDR3aa: CASTPPGGREAFF
CDR3nt: TGTGCCAGCACTCCTCCCGGTGGCCGAGAAGCTTTCTTT

v_gene: TRBV4-1
abundance: -
j_gene: TRBJ2-3
len: 14
d_gene: -
CDR3aa: CASSQVGGPDTQYF
CDR3nt: TGCGCCAGCAGCCAAGTCGGGGGACCAGATACGCAGTATTTT

v_gene: TRBV5-1
abundance: -
j_gene: TRBJ2-7
len: 14
d_gene: -
CDR3aa: CASRPDGDHYEQYF
CDR3nt: TGCGCCAGCAGGCCTGACGGGGACCACTACGAGCAGTACTTC

v_gene: TRBV5-1
abundance: -
j_gene: TRBJ2-7
len: 11
d_gene: -
CDR3aa: CASSLEYEQYF
CDR3nt: TGCGCCAGCAGCTTGGAGTACGAGCAGTACTTC

v_gene: TRBV6-5
abundance: -
j_gene: TRBJ1-5
len: 15
d_gene: -
CDR3aa: CASSYDGGLNQPQHF
CDR3nt: TGTGCCAGCAGTTACGACGGGGGCCTCAATCAGCCCCAGCATTTT

v_gene: TRBV5-1
abundance: -
j_gene: TRBJ2-1
len: 14
d_gene: -
CDR3aa: CASTSGSSYNEQFF
CDR3nt: TGCGCCAGCACCTCCGGGAGCTCCTACAATGAGCAGTTCTTC

v_gene: TRBV7-9
abundance: -
j_gene: TRBJ1-2
len: 12
d_gene: -
CDR3aa: CASRGLDYGYTF
CDR3nt: TGTGCCAGCAGGGGGCTGGACTATGGCTACACCTTC

v_gene: TRBV5-1
abundance: medium-sized
j_gene: TRBJ2-6
len: 17
d_gene: TRBD2
CDR3aa: CASSWSGASSGANVLTF
CDR3nt: TGCGCCAGCAGCTGGAGCGGGGCCAGCTCTGGGGCCAACGTCCTGACTTTC

v_gene: TRBV5-1
abundance: -
j_gene: TRBJ1-6
len: 16
d_gene: -
CDR3aa: CASSSQGSSYNSPLHF
CDR3nt: TGCGCCAGCAGCTCTCAGGGAAGCTCCTATAATTCACCCCTCCACTTT

v_gene: TRBV18
abundance: few
j_gene: TRBJ2-7
len: 16
d_gene: -
CDR3aa: CASSQSLLGRGDEQYF
CDR3nt: TGTGCCAGCTCACAAAGTCTTCTAGGACGAGGGGACGAGCAGTACTTC

v_gene: TRBV5-5
abundance: -
j_gene: TRBJ1-2
len: 18
d_gene: -
CDR3aa: CASSFLSTPRSANYGYTF
CDR3nt: TGTGCCAGCAGCTTTCTCTCAACTCCCCGGTCGGCGAACTATGGCTACACCTTC

v_gene: TRBV5-1
abundance: -
j_gene: TRBJ2-1
len: 16
d_gene: TRBD1
CDR3aa: CASSLQPGQGAYEQFF
CDR3nt: TGCGCCAGCAGTTTGCAACCGGGACAGGGGGCCTATGAGCAGTTCTTC

v_gene: TRBV5-4
abundance: -
j_gene: TRBJ2-3
len: 13
d_gene: -
CDR3aa: CASSILRGNRESF
CDR3nt: TGTGCCAGCAGCATACTTCGGGGGAACAGGGAGAGTTTT

v_gene: TRBV2
abundance: -
j_gene: TRBJ1-4
len: 12
d_gene: -
CDR3aa: CASTLDDEKLFF
CDR3nt: TGTGCCAGCACCCTCGATGACGAAAAACTGTTTTTT

v_gene: TRBV5-1
abundance: -
j_gene: TRBJ1-4
len: 14
d_gene: -
CDR3aa: CASSLGGMDEKLFF
CDR3nt: TGCGCCAGCAGCTTGGGGGGGATGGATGAAAAACTGTTTTTT

v_gene: TRBV10-1
abundance: -
j_gene: TRBJ1-5
len: 18
d_gene: -
CDR3aa: CATRIPQGVSDSNQPQHF
CDR3nt: TGCGCCACCCGTATCCCTCAAGGGGTGTCGGATAGCAATCAGCCCCAGCATTTT

v_gene: TRBV11-2
abundance: once
j_gene: TRBJ2-1
len: 12
d_gene: -
CDR3aa: CASSLLGNEQFF
CDR3nt: TGTGCCAGCAGCTTATTAGGAAATGAGCAGTTCTTC

v_gene: TRBV7-9
abundance: -
j_gene: TRBJ2-2
len: 12
d_gene: -
CDR3aa: CASSYRAGELFF
CDR3nt: TGTGCCAGCAGTTATAGGGCCGGGGAGCTGTTTTTT

v_gene: TRBV5-6
abundance: once
j_gene: TRBJ2-1
len: 16
d_gene: TRBD2
CDR3aa: CASSFNGLAGYNEQFF
CDR3nt: TGTGCCAGCAGCTTCAACGGACTAGCGGGTTACAATGAGCAGTTCTTC

v_gene: TRBV14
abundance: once
j_gene: TRBJ2-1
len: 14
d_gene: -
CDR3aa: CASSERLSYNEQFF
CDR3nt: TGTGCCAGCAGCGAGCGGCTCTCCTACAATGAGCAGTTCTTC

v_gene: TRBV30
abundance: -
j_gene: TRBJ1-3
len: 16
d_gene: -
CDR3aa: CAWKPGRTAGGNTIYF
CDR3nt: TGTGCCTGGAAGCCAGGGAGGACAGCGGGGGGAAACACCATATATTTT

v_gene: TRBV7-8
abundance: -
j_gene: TRBJ2-3
len: 12
d_gene: -
CDR3aa: CASSSTEHTQYF
CDR3nt: TGTGCCAGCAGCTCGACAGAGCATACGCAGTATTTT

v_gene: TRBV6-6
abundance: -
j_gene: TRBJ2-3
len: 14
d_gene: -
CDR3aa: CASSYVSQGDTQYF
CDR3nt: TGTGCCAGCAGTTACGTGTCCCAGGGAGATACGCAGTATTTT

v_gene: TRBV11-2
abundance: -
j_gene: TRBJ2-1
len: 12
d_gene: TRBD1
CDR3aa: CASSLQDREQFF
CDR3nt: TGTGCCAGCAGCTTACAGGACAGGGAGCAGTTCTTC

v_gene: TRBV11-2
abundance: -
j_gene: TRBJ1-4
len: 16
d_gene: -
CDR3aa: CASRPSQGSPGEKLFF
CDR3nt: TGTGCCAGCAGACCCAGTCAGGGGTCTCCCGGGGAAAAACTGTTTTTT

v_gene: TRBV5-4
abundance: -
j_gene: TRBJ2-4
len: 16
d_gene: -
CDR3aa: CASSVRGDLAKNIQYF
CDR3nt: TGTGCCAGCAGCGTCCGGGGCGACCTAGCCAAAAACATTCAGTACTTC

v_gene: TRBV11-2
abundance: -
j_gene: TRBJ1-1
len: 14
d_gene: TRBD1
CDR3aa: CASSYRQGLTEAFF
CDR3nt: TGTGCCAGCAGCTACCGACAGGGTTTGACTGAAGCTTTCTTT

v_gene: TRBV9
abundance: -
j_gene: TRBJ1-2
len: 14
d_gene: TRBD1
CDR3aa: CASSLGPGGYGYTF
CDR3nt: TGTGCCAGCAGCCTTGGGCCAGGGGGCTATGGCTACACCTTC

v_gene: TRBV5-5
abundance: -
j_gene: TRBJ2-3
len: 18
d_gene: -
CDR3aa: CASSLFQSTGPRTDTQYF
CDR3nt: TGTGCCAGCAGCTTATTCCAAAGTACAGGGCCTAGGACAGATACGCAGTATTTT

v_gene: TRBV2
abundance: once
j_gene: TRBJ1-4
len: 15
d_gene: -
CDR3aa: CASSQDPGGYEKLFF
CDR3nt: TGTGCCAGCAGTCAGGACCCGGGAGGATACGAAAAACTGTTTTTT

v_gene: TRBV7-9
abundance: few
j_gene: TRBJ2-7
len: 19
d_gene: -
CDR3aa: CASSLMGGLRRPNTYEQYF
CDR3nt: TGTGCCAGCAGCTTAATGGGTGGGCTCCGGAGACCGAATACCTACGAGCAGTACTTC

v_gene: TRBV7-3
abundance: -
j_gene: TRBJ1-5
len: 13
d_gene: -
CDR3aa: CASSSSPGQPQHF
CDR3nt: TGTGCCAGCAGCTCCTCACCAGGTCAGCCCCAGCATTTT

v_gene: TRBV9
abundance: -
j_gene: TRBJ2-3
len: 13
d_gene: -
CDR3aa: CASSVGPPDTQYF
CDR3nt: TGTGCCAGCAGCGTAGGCCCCCCCGATACGCAGTATTTT

v_gene: TRBV6-1
abundance: -
j_gene: TRBJ1-6
len: 13
d_gene: TRBD1
CDR3aa: CAGQDRIDSPLHF
CDR3nt: TGTGCCGGACAGGACAGGATCGATTCACCCCTCCACTTT

v_gene: TRBV19
abundance: -
j_gene: TRBJ1-5
len: 16
d_gene: TRBD1
CDR3aa: CASSIAPDRVNQPQHF
CDR3nt: TGTGCCAGTAGTATAGCCCCGGACAGGGTCAATCAGCCCCAGCATTTT

v_gene: TRBV11-2
abundance: -
j_gene: TRBJ1-4
len: 16
d_gene: -
CDR3aa: CASNSRGSATNEKLFF
CDR3nt: TGTGCCAGCAACTCAAGGGGTTCTGCAACTAATGAAAAACTGTTTTTT

v_gene: TRBV2
abundance: -
j_gene: TRBJ1-2
len: 13
d_gene: -
CDR3aa: CASSEDRGYGYTF
CDR3nt: TGTGCCAGCAGTGAGGACCGAGGGTATGGCTACACCTTC

v_gene: TRBV4-1
abundance: -
j_gene: TRBJ2-3
len: 18
d_gene: TRBD2
CDR3aa: CASSHFQTIAGITDTQYF
CDR3nt: TGCGCCAGCAGCCATTTCCAGACTATAGCGGGGATCACAGATACGCAGTATTTT

v_gene: TRBV29-1
abundance: -
j_gene: TRBJ2-1
len: 12
d_gene: -
CDR3aa: CSVVQSYNEQFF
CDR3nt: TGCAGCGTTGTCCAGTCCTACAATGAGCAGTTCTTC

v_gene: TRBV6-6
abundance: -
j_gene: TRBJ2-1
len: 11
d_gene: -
CDR3aa: CASSPRDEQFF
CDR3nt: TGTGCCAGCAGTCCCAGGGATGAGCAGTTCTTC